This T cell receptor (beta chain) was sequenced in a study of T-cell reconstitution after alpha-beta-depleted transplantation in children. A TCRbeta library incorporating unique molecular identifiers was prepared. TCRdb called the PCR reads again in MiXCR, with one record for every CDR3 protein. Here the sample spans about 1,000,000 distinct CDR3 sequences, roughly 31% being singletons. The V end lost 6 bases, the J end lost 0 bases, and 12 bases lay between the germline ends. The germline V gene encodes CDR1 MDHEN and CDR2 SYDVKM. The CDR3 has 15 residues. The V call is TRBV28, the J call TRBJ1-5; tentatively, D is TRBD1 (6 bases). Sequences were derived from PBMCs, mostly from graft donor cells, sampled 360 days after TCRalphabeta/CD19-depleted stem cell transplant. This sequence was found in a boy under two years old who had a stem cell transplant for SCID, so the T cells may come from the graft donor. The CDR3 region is CASSLRDISNQPQHF. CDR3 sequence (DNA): TGTGCCAGCAGCTTGAGGGACATTAGCAATCAGCCCCAGCATTTT.